Listed below are T cell receptor beta chains from one sample, sequenced in a study of OX40 agonist ivuxolimab in advanced cancers. TCRdb keeps only in-frame clones here, not all; method: immunoSEQ multiplex PCR. The table shows around 62,000 clones, with approximately 82% occurring only once. Sequences were derived from CD4+ or CD8+ T cells sorted from blood, sampled in a trial of the OX40 agonist ivuxolimab. Receptors originate from an adult with an advanced solid tumor such as melanoma, head and neck, liver or kidney cancer. CDR3s include the opening cysteine and the closing phenylalanine or tryptophan. A D gene is named only where the DNA matches it firmly. Clone size is not always given. Where it is, it says once, few, many or a class for expanded clones.

cdr3_length: 15
j_call: TRBJ1-1
v_call: TRBV15
clone_size: .
d_call: .
cdr3_nt: TGTGCCACCTCCCCACCCCAGGGTGGGAACACTGAAGCTTTCTTT
cdr3_aa: CATSPPQGGNTEAFF

cdr3_length: 15
j_call: TRBJ2-5
v_call: TRBV28
clone_size: .
d_call: .
cdr3_nt: TGTGCCAGCAGTTGGGGAACACAGAACCAAGAGACCCAGTACTTC
cdr3_aa: CASSWGTQNQETQYF

cdr3_length: 14
j_call: TRBJ2-6
v_call: TRBV12-1
clone_size: .
d_call: .
cdr3_nt: TGTGCCAGCAGGGGGAGTGGGTGGGCCAACGTCCTGACTTTC
cdr3_aa: CASRGSGWANVLTF

cdr3_length: 15
j_call: TRBJ2-1
v_call: TRBV6-5
clone_size: .
d_call: .
cdr3_nt: TGTGCCAGCAGTTACTCGTCCGGACAATTTGTTGAGCAGTTCTTC
cdr3_aa: CASSYSSGQFVEQFF

cdr3_length: 13
j_call: TRBJ1-1
v_call: TRBV18
clone_size: few
d_call: .
cdr3_nt: TGTGCCAGCTCACCGGGACAGAACACTGAAGCTTTCTTT
cdr3_aa: CASSPGQNTEAFF

cdr3_length: 14
j_call: TRBJ1-2
v_call: TRBV19
clone_size: .
d_call: TRBD1
cdr3_nt: TGTGCCAGTAGTATGGAAGGGGGCAGCTATGGCTACACCTTC
cdr3_aa: CASSMEGGSYGYTF

cdr3_length: 12
j_call: TRBJ2-3
v_call: TRBV6-5
clone_size: .
d_call: .
cdr3_nt: TGTGCCACCCAGGCGGGCACAGATACGCAGTATTTT
cdr3_aa: CATQAGTDTQYF

cdr3_length: 16
j_call: TRBJ1-4
v_call: TRBV28
clone_size: once
d_call: TRBD1
cdr3_nt: TGTGCCAGCAGTTTAACAACCGGGACAGTTAATGAAAAACTGTTTTTT
cdr3_aa: CASSLTTGTVNEKLFF

cdr3_length: 15
j_call: TRBJ2-3
v_call: TRBV7-3
clone_size: .
d_call: .
cdr3_nt: TGTGCCAGCAGCTATCGGGGGATCAACACAGATACGCAGTATTTT
cdr3_aa: CASSYRGINTDTQYF

cdr3_length: 14
j_call: TRBJ1-5
v_call: TRBV19
clone_size: .
d_call: .
cdr3_nt: TGTGCCAGTAGTATTGGGGGGAACGATCAGCCCCAGCATTTT
cdr3_aa: CASSIGGNDQPQHF

cdr3_length: 15
j_call: TRBJ2-1
v_call: TRBV6-1
clone_size: .
d_call: TRBD1
cdr3_nt: TGTGCCAGCACCACGGACAGGGGGCTTAGGAATGAGCAGTTCTTC
cdr3_aa: CASTTDRGLRNEQFF

cdr3_length: 14
j_call: TRBJ2-5
v_call: TRBV4-2
clone_size: .
d_call: TRBD1
cdr3_nt: TGTGCCAGCAGCCCACAGGGGCCCCAAGAGACCCAGTACTTC
cdr3_aa: CASSPQGPQETQYF

cdr3_length: 15
j_call: TRBJ1-2
v_call: TRBV19
clone_size: .
d_call: .
cdr3_nt: TGTGCCAGTAGTATCGGGGGCCACGCTAACTATGGCTACACCTTC
cdr3_aa: CASSIGGHANYGYTF

cdr3_length: 13
j_call: TRBJ1-1
v_call: TRBV7-2
clone_size: .
d_call: .
cdr3_nt: TGTGCCAGCAGCTTAGAGAGTGACACTGAAGCTTTCTTT
cdr3_aa: CASSLESDTEAFF

cdr3_length: 14
j_call: TRBJ1-2
v_call: TRBV29-1
clone_size: .
d_call: TRBD1
cdr3_nt: TGCAGCGTCCAATCGACAGGGAAAGACTATGGCTACACCTTC
cdr3_aa: CSVQSTGKDYGYTF

cdr3_length: 16
j_call: TRBJ1-2
v_call: TRBV6-1
clone_size: .
d_call: .
cdr3_nt: TGTGCCAGCAGTGCAGAAAGCCCAACTTCCTTCTATGGCTACACCTTC
cdr3_aa: CASSAESPTSFYGYTF

cdr3_length: 14
j_call: TRBJ1-1
v_call: TRBV5-6
clone_size: .
d_call: TRBD1
cdr3_nt: TGTGCCAGCAGCACAGGGACAGTGAACACTGAAGCTTTCTTT
cdr3_aa: CASSTGTVNTEAFF

cdr3_length: 15
j_call: TRBJ2-1
v_call: TRBV7-3
clone_size: .
d_call: .
cdr3_nt: TGTGCCAGCAGCTCCCACGCATCACAGGGCAATGAGCAGTTCTTC
cdr3_aa: CASSSHASQGNEQFF

cdr3_length: 11
j_call: TRBJ2-3
v_call: TRBV19
clone_size: .
d_call: .
cdr3_nt: TGTGCCAGTAGTAACACTGATACGCAGTATTTT
cdr3_aa: CASSNTDTQYF

cdr3_length: 15
j_call: TRBJ2-2
v_call: TRBV5-6
clone_size: .
d_call: .
cdr3_nt: TGTGCCAGCAGCAGACAGGACTTGAACACCGGGGAGCTGTTTTTT
cdr3_aa: CASSRQDLNTGELFF

cdr3_length: 13
j_call: TRBJ1-4
v_call: TRBV28
clone_size: .
d_call: .
cdr3_nt: TGTGCCAGCAGTTTGAGATTCGGCCCCCGGACCGTTTTT
cdr3_aa: CASSLRFGPRTVF

cdr3_length: 16
j_call: TRBJ2-1
v_call: TRBV6-5
clone_size: .
d_call: .
cdr3_nt: TGTGCCAGCAGTTCCTCCGAGGTCCACCCCAGTGATGAGCAGTTCTTC
cdr3_aa: CASSSSEVHPSDEQFF

cdr3_length: 14
j_call: TRBJ1-1
v_call: TRBV28
clone_size: .
d_call: .
cdr3_nt: TGTGCCAGCATCCTAGCTCAGCCGAACACTGAAGCTTTCTTT
cdr3_aa: CASILAQPNTEAFF

cdr3_length: 16
j_call: TRBJ1-5
v_call: TRBV6-5
clone_size: .
d_call: TRBD1
cdr3_nt: TGTGCCAGCAGTTACTCTGGGACAGGAAACAATCAGCCCCAGCATTTT
cdr3_aa: CASSYSGTGNNQPQHF

cdr3_length: 12
j_call: TRBJ1-2
v_call: TRBV5-1
clone_size: .
d_call: .
cdr3_nt: TGCGCCAGCAGCTTGGAACTGGAGGGCTACACCTTC
cdr3_aa: CASSLELEGYTF

cdr3_length: 15
j_call: TRBJ1-2
v_call: TRBV19
clone_size: few
d_call: .
cdr3_nt: TGTGCCAGTAGTCGCTACGGGGGTCGTCACTATGGCTACACCTTC
cdr3_aa: CASSRYGGRHYGYTF

cdr3_length: 16
j_call: TRBJ2-3
v_call: TRBV4-2
clone_size: .
d_call: .
cdr3_nt: TGTGCCAGCAGCCAAGGGGGACTCAACACCTTCTATACGCAGTATTTT
cdr3_aa: CASSQGGLNTFYTQYF

cdr3_length: 13
j_call: TRBJ1-2
v_call: TRBV10-3
clone_size: .
d_call: .
cdr3_nt: TGTGCCATCGGAACCAGGGCGGCCTATGGCTACACCTTC
cdr3_aa: CAIGTRAAYGYTF

cdr3_length: 14
j_call: TRBJ1-2
v_call: TRBV5-1
clone_size: .
d_call: TRBD1
cdr3_nt: TGCGCCAGCAGCTTGGACAGGGGGCGGGATGGCTACACCTTC
cdr3_aa: CASSLDRGRDGYTF

cdr3_length: 15
j_call: TRBJ1-2
v_call: TRBV4-1
clone_size: few
d_call: .
cdr3_nt: TGCGCCAGCAGCCAAGCTCCGGGTCTAGACTATGGCTACACCTTC
cdr3_aa: CASSQAPGLDYGYTF

cdr3_length: 17
j_call: TRBJ2-2
v_call: TRBV5-4
clone_size: .
d_call: TRBD1
cdr3_nt: TGTGCCAGCAGCTTGGCCCTGAGACAGGGGCGGACCGGGGAGCTGTTTTTT
cdr3_aa: CASSLALRQGRTGELFF

cdr3_length: 15
j_call: TRBJ2-3
v_call: TRBV9
clone_size: .
d_call: .
cdr3_nt: TGTGCCAGCAGCGAGGACGGTTATAGCACAGATACGCAGTATTTT
cdr3_aa: CASSEDGYSTDTQYF

cdr3_length: 16
j_call: TRBJ1-5
v_call: TRBV4-3
clone_size: .
d_call: .
cdr3_nt: TGCGCCAGCAGCCAAGATTACTTCAGCAGCAATCAGCCCCAGCATTTT
cdr3_aa: CASSQDYFSSNQPQHF

cdr3_length: 14
j_call: TRBJ1-6
v_call: TRBV5-6
clone_size: .
d_call: .
cdr3_nt: TGTGCCAGCAGCTTGGCCGCCTCCAATTCACCCCTCCACTTT
cdr3_aa: CASSLAASNSPLHF

cdr3_length: 13
j_call: TRBJ1-3
v_call: TRBV2
clone_size: .
d_call: .
cdr3_nt: TGTGCCAGCATCCCCACTTGGGGAAACACCATATATTTT
cdr3_aa: CASIPTWGNTIYF

cdr3_length: 16
j_call: TRBJ1-3
v_call: TRBV25-1
clone_size: .
d_call: .
cdr3_nt: TGTGCCAGCAGTGACCCGGCGGGGAGCTCTGGAAACACCATATATTTT
cdr3_aa: CASSDPAGSSGNTIYF

cdr3_length: 15
j_call: TRBJ1-1
v_call: TRBV11-2
clone_size: once
d_call: .
cdr3_nt: TGTGCCAGCAGCACCCTCGGGAGGGGGGGCACTGAAGCTTTCTTT
cdr3_aa: CASSTLGRGGTEAFF

cdr3_length: 14
j_call: TRBJ1-1
v_call: TRBV7-2
clone_size: .
d_call: .
cdr3_nt: TGTGCCAGCAGCTTAGAGTACAGCAACACTGAAGCTTTCTTT
cdr3_aa: CASSLEYSNTEAFF

cdr3_length: 13
j_call: TRBJ1-2
v_call: TRBV6-6
clone_size: .
d_call: .
cdr3_nt: TGTGCCAGCAGTTACGGTATCACTGGATCCTACACCTTC
cdr3_aa: CASSYGITGSYTF

cdr3_length: 16
j_call: TRBJ2-1
v_call: TRBV28
clone_size: once
d_call: TRBD2
cdr3_nt: TGTGCCAGCAGTTCGACTAGCGGGGGGACGTACAATGAGCAGTTCTTC
cdr3_aa: CASSSTSGGTYNEQFF

cdr3_length: 12
j_call: TRBJ2-3
v_call: TRBV7-2
clone_size: .
d_call: .
cdr3_nt: TGTGCCAGCAGCTACAGCACAGATACGCAGTATTTT
cdr3_aa: CASSYSTDTQYF

cdr3_length: 15
j_call: TRBJ1-1
v_call: TRBV6-1
clone_size: .
d_call: .
cdr3_nt: TGTGCCAGCAGTGAACAGATCAGGGGCAACACTGAAGCTTTCTTT
cdr3_aa: CASSEQIRGNTEAFF

cdr3_length: 12
j_call: TRBJ1-1
v_call: TRBV19
clone_size: .
d_call: .
cdr3_nt: TGTGCCAGTAGTATGGTGTGGGGTGAAGCTTTCTTT
cdr3_aa: CASSMVWGEAFF

cdr3_length: 17
j_call: TRBJ1-1
v_call: TRBV14
clone_size: .
d_call: .
cdr3_nt: TGTGCCAGCAGCCAAGATCGAGTTGGTAGAGCGGACACTGAAGCTTTCTTT
cdr3_aa: CASSQDRVGRADTEAFF

cdr3_length: 18
j_call: TRBJ2-7
v_call: TRBV5-5
clone_size: .
d_call: TRBD1
cdr3_nt: TGTGCCAGCACCTCTTACTTCCCGGGACAGGGGAAATTGCACGAGCAGTACTTC
cdr3_aa: CASTSYFPGQGKLHEQYF

cdr3_length: 18
j_call: TRBJ2-7
v_call: TRBV5-1
clone_size: .
d_call: .
cdr3_nt: TGCGCCAGCAGCTTGGAAACCCCGAGGAGGGTCCTTCCGTACGAGCAGTACTTC
cdr3_aa: CASSLETPRRVLPYEQYF